The next 24 T cell receptor beta chains were all read from a single sample in a study of blood T cell repertoires in COVID-19. Sequencing used immunoSEQ multiplex PCR; TCRdb keeps in-frame clones, though not all of them. The top ten hold roughly 8.7% of the sample, which has about 140,000 clones, 84% seen once. The sequenced sample was peripheral blood. The receptor source for this set is a man in his thirties or forties with COVID-19, enrolled during active disease.

The V and J genes are TRBV7-2 and TRBJ2-7; TRBD2 matches at 10 bases. V lost 1 base and J lost 7; bases outside the gene matches: 7. Germline V CDR1 and CDR2: SGHTA, FQGNSA. The CDR3 is 15 amino acids. DNA for the CDR3: TGTGCCAGCAGCTTAGTAGCTAGCGGGAGACGGGAGCAGTACTTC. Encoded protein: CASSLVASGRREQYF.

This chain links TRBV5-6 with TRBJ2-1, with 7 positions matching TRBD1. Looked up from germline, CDR1 is SGHDT and CDR2 is YYEEEE. J lost 15 bases, V lost 1 base, and 7 bases had no gene match. The CDR3 is made up of 12 amino acids. CDR3 bases: TGTGCCAGCAGCTTGACCACAGGGGAAGGGTTCTTC. Its translation: CASSLTTGEGFF.

This clone was recorded a few times. The J gene is TRBJ2-7, the V gene TRBV5-1, with D perhaps TRBD1 (6 bases). Trimming cost V 4 bases and J 1 base, with 12 bases left between them. CDR1 and CDR2 (germline): SGHRS, YFSETQ. The length of the CDR3 is 14 residues. CDR3 coding DNA: TGCGCCAGCAGCATTAAACAGGGATCCTACGAGCAGTACTTC. It codes for CASSIKQGSYEQYF.

The rearrangement uses TRBV27 and TRBJ2-1; D is ambiguous. CDR3 length: 12 residues. The V and J ends lost 4 bases and 6 bases respectively, with 7 bases between them. Looked up from germline, CDR1 is MNHEY and CDR2 is SMNVEV (reference sequence). CDR3 in DNA: TGTGCCAGCAGTTATGGTAGCAATGAGCAGTTCTTC. It codes for CASSYGSNEQFF.

The J gene is TRBJ2-2, the V gene TRBV27, with D unclear. V was pared by 5 bases and J by 8 bases, with 9 bases between. The CDR3 is made up of 12 amino acids. The V gene's germline CDR1 is MNHEY and CDR2 SMNVEV (reference sequence). In DNA, the CDR3 is TGTGCCAGCAGTAGAGACATAGGGGAGCTGTTTTTT. Translating gives CASSRDIGELFF.

This chain joins TRBV20-1 and TRBJ2-3; TRBD2 aligns across 8 bases. Germline assignment: CDR1 DFQATT and CDR2 SNEGSKA (reference sequence). V lost 3 bases, J lost 3 bases, and 5 bases stayed unmatched. This CDR3 contains 14 residues. DNA for the CDR3: TGCAGTGCTAGTTCCGGGAGGGGGACAGATACGCAGTATTTT. It translates to CSASSGRGTDTQYF.

This chain joins TRBV10-3 and TRBJ2-1; tentatively, D is TRBD2 (6 bases). Trimming shortened V by 4 bases and J by 7 bases, and 11 bases separated the two germline ends. The germline V gene encodes CDR1 ENHRY and CDR2 SYGVKD. This CDR3 is 13 amino acids long. This chain's CDR3 is CAISAGTLNEQFF. For the CDR3, the DNA is TGTGCCATCAGTGCCGGGACTTTAAATGAGCAGTTCTTC.

The chain joins TRBV6-1 to TRBJ1-3; 9 bases agree with TRBD1. Germline-derived CDR1 and CDR2 are MNHNS and SASEGT. With V trimmed by 4 bases and J by 5 bases, 9 bases remained unmatched. The CDR3 covers 16 residues. CDR3 in DNA: TGTGCCAGCAGTGTGGACAGGGGTAGAGGAAGAAACACCATATATTTT. This sequence encodes CASSVDRGRGRNTIYF.

The chain joins TRBV15 to TRBJ2-1, with D tentatively TRBD1 (6 bases). Trimming removed 5 bases from V and 1 base from J, with 18 bases in between. This CDR3 is built from 17 residues. CDR1 LNHNV and CDR2 YYDKDF come from the germline V gene (reference sequence). CDR3 in amino acids: CATSSAGNRVSYNEQFF. The CDR3 DNA reads as TGTGCCACCAGCTCAGCAGGGAACAGGGTTTCCTACAATGAGCAGTTCTTC.

The gene calls are TRBV6-6 and TRBJ2-7; D possibly corresponds to TRBD1 (6 bases). Germline CDR1 MNHNY, CDR2 SVGAGI (reference sequence). Trimming pared 4 bases from V and 2 bases from J, leaving 12 bases between. The CDR3 has 14 residues. Written as DNA, the CDR3 is TGTGCCAGCAGTTGGAACAGGGTACCCTACGAGCAGTACTTC. Translated: CASSWNRVPYEQYF.

The rearrangement uses TRBV10-3 and TRBJ2-1, with 12 bases fitting TRBD2. Germline V gene sequence: CDR1 ENHRY, CDR2 SYGVKD. This CDR3 is 14 amino acids long. V lost 8 bases, J lost 8 bases, and 7 bases stayed unmatched. As DNA, the CDR3 is TGTGCCATCCGGCTAGCGGGAGGGACCGATGAGCAGTTCTTC. This sequence encodes CAIRLAGGTDEQFF.

The chain uses TRBV19 and TRBJ1-1, with D hard to call. The germline gives CDR1 LNHDA, CDR2 SQIVND (reference sequence). The CDR3 extends over 14 amino acids. Trimming cost V 8 bases and J 3 bases, with 16 bases left between them. This chain's CDR3 is CASAGSFYYTEAFF. CDR3 DNA: TGTGCCAGTGCAGGTTCTTTTTACTACACTGAAGCTTTCTTT. The full variable domain, completed using reference TRBV19 and TRBJ1-1, is DGGITQSPKYLFRKEGQNVTLSCEQNLNHDAMYWYRQDPGQGLRLIYYSQIVNDFQKGDIAEGYSVSREKKESFPLTVTSAQKNPTAFYLCASAGSFYYTEAFFGQGTRLTVV.

This clone was counted once. The chain links TRBV28 to TRBJ1-2; D perhaps matches TRBD1 (5 bases). Trimming pared 6 bases from V and 4 bases from J, leaving 9 bases between. The CDR3 consists of 12 residues. CDR1 and CDR2 from the germline V gene are MDHEN and SYDVKM. In nucleotides, the CDR3 is TGTGCCAGCAGCCAGACAGTCTATGGCTACACCTTC. The encoded protein is CASSQTVYGYTF.

This chain uses TRBV30 with TRBJ1-1; no clear D gene. The CDR3 is made up of 13 amino acids. The germline V and J ends were trimmed by 0 bases and 4 bases, with 9 bases remaining between them. Germline CDR1 and CDR2: GTSNPN and SVGIG (reference sequence). CDR3 in DNA: TGTGCCTGGAGTGTTTGGATAGCCACTGAAGCTTTCTTT. Translated: CAWSVWIATEAFF.

The chain employs TRBV9 and TRBJ2-2; weak D call: TRBD2 (6 bases). CDR3 length: 14 amino acids. Per the germline V gene, CDR1 is SGDLS and CDR2 is YYNGEE. V lost 3 bases and J lost 5, with 11 bases in between. The CDR3 here is CASSEPGRTGELFF. The DNA for the CDR3 is TGTGCCAGCAGCGAGCCGGGGAGGACCGGGGAGCTGTTTTTT.

This clone turned up a few times. V gene TRBV9 combines with J gene TRBJ2-5; perhaps TRBD2 as D (6 bases). Trimming stripped 3 bases from V and 0 bases from J, with 12 bases between. The CDR3 extends over 15 amino acids. Germline V CDR1 and CDR2: SGDLS, YYNGEE. CDR3 in DNA: TGTGCCAGCAGCGGGTACGGGGGTTACCAAGAGACCCAGTACTTC. It yields the protein CASSGYGGYQETQYF.

This chain joins TRBV2 and TRBJ2-7; perhaps TRBD1 as D (5 bases). V was pared by 6 bases and J by 3 bases, with 18 bases between. CDR1 is SNHLY, CDR2 FYNNEI, per germline. This CDR3 has 15 amino acids. CDR3 sequence: CASRAAGYIGYEQYF. The CDR3 DNA reads TGTGCCAGCAGAGCAGCAGGGTACATCGGCTACGAGCAGTACTTC.

This clone was recorded once. The chain carries TRBV28 and TRBJ2-7; TRBD2 aligns across 7 bases. V lost 2 bases and J lost 3; bases outside the gene matches: 4. The CDR3 is 14 residues long. Germline V gene lookup returns CDR1 MDHEN and CDR2 SYDVKM. The CDR3 loop reads CASSLRGGGYEQYF. CDR3 bases: TGTGCCAGCAGTTTACGGGGCGGGGGCTACGAGCAGTACTTC.

CDR3: CASKTQGRYGYTF. The CDR3 coding sequence is TGTGCCAGCAAGACACAGGGAAGGTATGGCTACACCTTC. The chain is built from TRBV28 and TRBJ1-2; a possible D gene is TRBD1 (6 bases). This CDR3 region has 13 residues. Germline lookup yields CDR1 MDHEN and CDR2 SYDVKM. Trimming cost V 7 bases and J 5 bases, with 14 bases left between them.

This chain uses TRBV28 with TRBJ1-6; TRBD1 matches 7 bases. This CDR3 has 14 amino acids. Germline lookup yields CDR1 MDHEN and CDR2 SYDVKM. The V gene end was trimmed by 6 bases and the J gene end by 8 bases; junction bases not matched to a gene: 7. The CDR3 here is CASSLGQYYSPLHF. CDR3 in DNA: TGTGCCAGCAGCCTGGGACAGTATTATTCACCCCTCCACTTT.

The rearrangement uses TRBV5-5 and TRBJ1-6; 9 positions match TRBD1. The CDR3 runs 18 residues. Trimming removed 4 bases from V and 1 base from J; junction bases left unmatched: 9. Germline CDR1 reads SGHKS; CDR2 reads YYEKEE (reference sequence). Here the CDR3 DNA reads TGTGCCAGCAGCCCTGGACAGGGGATGAGATCCTATAATTCACCCCTCCACTTT. Translated: CASSPGQGMRSYNSPLHF.

V is TRBV28 and J is TRBJ1-6; D is unclear. This CDR3 comprises 16 residues. CDR1 is MDHEN, CDR2 SYDVKM, per germline. Trimming removed 5 bases from V and 8 bases from J, with 19 bases in between. The CDR3 DNA reads as TGTGCCAGCAGTGTTTCCGGGTCTTTGAGCTATTCACCCCTCCACTTT. Translation: CASSVSGSLSYSPLHF.

The rearrangement joins TRBV18 to TRBJ2-7, with 11 bases matching TRBD2. Germline V lookup: CDR1 KGHSH, CDR2 LQKENI. The CDR3 consists of 15 residues. V lost 6 bases and J lost 6; bases outside the gene matches: 10. The CDR3 reads CASSPGLAAGGEQYF. In nucleotides, the CDR3 is TGTGCCAGCTCCCCGGGACTAGCGGCGGGGGGCGAGCAGTACTTC.

V gene TRBV29-1 combines with J gene TRBJ2-5; TRBD2 matches 8 bases. The length of the CDR3 is 14 residues. Per the germline V gene, CDR1 is SQVTM and CDR2 is ANQGSEA. V shed 6 bases and J 13 bases; nucleotides not matched to a gene: 19. The CDR3 here is CSVKTGSASGLPYF. CDR3 in DNA: TGCAGCGTCAAAACAGGGTCCGCTAGCGGGCTGCCGTACTTC. Based on the CDR3 plus reference TRBV29-1 and TRBJ2-5, the full variable domain is SAVISQKPSRDICQRGTSLTIQCQVDSQVTMMFWYRQQPGQSLTLIATANQGSEATYESGFVIDKFPISRPNLTFSTLTVSNMSPEDSSIYLCSVKTGSASGLPYFGPGTRLLVL.